One sample yielded the 10 T cell receptor beta chains listed below, sequenced in a study of cytomegalovirus exposure and HLA in healthy donors. TCRdb's table, derived via immunoSEQ multiplex PCR, lists solely in-frame clones and lacks some. This sample has some 190,000 clones, with roughly nine tenths found just once. Sequencing used PBMCs. These receptors came from a man aged 30-40 years in good health and CMV-seropositive.

This chain joins TRBV6-5 and TRBJ2-3; D is unresolved. The CDR3 has 15 amino acids. Germline V gene lookup returns CDR1 MNHEY and CDR2 SVGAGI. With 0 bases removed from V and 4 bases from J, the gap between germline ends came to 11 bases. The CDR3 protein is CASSYSSDTSDTQYF. The DNA for the CDR3 is TGTGCCAGCAGTTACTCGAGCGACACCTCAGATACGCAGTATTTT.

This chain joins TRBV7-2 and TRBJ1-6, with a possible D match to TRBD1 (6 bases). This CDR3 is 12 amino acids long. Germline V gives CDR1 SGHTA, CDR2 FQGNSA. Trimming pared 6 bases from V and 9 bases from J, leaving 9 bases between. The CDR3 coding sequence is TGTGCCAGCAGGGGGGGGCGTTCACCCCTCCACTTT. It specifies CASRGGRSPLHF. Variable domain in full (rest from reference TRBV7-2 and TRBJ1-6): GAGVSQSPSNKVTEKGKDVELRCDPISGHTALYWYRQSLGQGLEFLIYFQGNSAPDKSGLPSDRFSAERTGGSVSTLTIQRTQQEDSAVYLCASRGGRSPLHFGNGTRLTVT.

The gene calls are TRBV27 and TRBJ2-1; maybe TRBD2 (7 bases). This CDR3 comprises 14 residues. CDR1 is MNHEY and CDR2 is SMNVEV in the germline V gene (reference sequence). Deletions cut 6 bases from V and 5 bases from J, with 14 bases between. The CDR3 DNA sequence: TGTGCCAGCAGAGGGGGGGCGATGAACAATGAGCAGTTCTTC. Amino acid sequence: CASRGGAMNNEQFF.

V is TRBV19 and J is TRBJ1-5, with 7 bases identical to TRBD1. V shed 2 bases and J 3 bases; nucleotides not matched to a gene: 4. Germline V gives CDR1 LNHDA, CDR2 SQIVND (reference sequence). CDR3 length equals 15 residues. CDR3 sequence: CASSILTGSNQPQHF. In DNA, the CDR3 is TGTGCCAGTAGTATACTGACAGGGTCCAATCAGCCCCAGCATTTT.

This clone appeared a few times. The genes are TRBV4-1 and TRBJ1-5; no firm D call. Germline V CDR1 and CDR2: MGHRA, YSYEKL. The V end lost 6 bases, the J end lost 4 bases, and 10 bases lay between the germline ends. The CDR3 extends over 13 amino acids. The CDR3 region has the DNA TGCGCCAGCAGTCGGCAGAGAAATCAGCCCCAGCATTTT. Encoded protein: CASSRQRNQPQHF.

This clone has just one count. The V and J genes are TRBV6-4 and TRBJ1-1, with 9 bases identical to TRBD1. With 6 bases clipped from V and 2 bases from J, the junction kept 7 bases outside the gene matches. Per the germline V gene, CDR1 is MRHNA and CDR2 is SNTAGT. The CDR3 has 15 residues. Here the CDR3 DNA reads TGTGCCAGCAGCAAGGACAGGGGACCAAACACTGAAGCTTTCTTT. This sequence encodes CASSKDRGPNTEAFF.

V usage is TRBV6-6 and J usage is TRBJ1-2, with no clear D. Trimming stripped 3 bases from V and 8 bases from J, with 16 bases between. CDR1 is MNHNY, CDR2 SVGAGI, per germline (reference sequence). The CDR3 is made up of 14 amino acids. CDR3 sequence reads: CASSYRLGPRGYTF. In nucleotides, the CDR3 is TGTGCCAGCAGTTATCGCTTGGGTCCACGGGGCTACACCTTC.

The chain links TRBV6-5 to TRBJ2-7, with D possibly being TRBD2 (5 bases). This CDR3 is 15 amino acids long. The germline V gene encodes CDR1 MNHEY and CDR2 SVGAGI. The germline V and J ends were trimmed by 4 bases and 3 bases, with 16 bases remaining between them. For the CDR3, the DNA is TGTGCCAGCAGTTTGCGGGCGATGCAGGTCTACGAGCAGTACTTC. Its translation: CASSLRAMQVYEQYF.

The V call is TRBV5-1, the J call TRBJ2-7; 7 nucleotides align to TRBD1. With 5 bases clipped from V and 0 bases from J, the junction kept 8 bases outside the gene matches. This CDR3 has 15 amino acids. The germline V gene encodes CDR1 SGHRS and CDR2 YFSETQ. The CDR3 here is CASRKRTGDSYEQYF. Here the CDR3 DNA reads TGCGCCAGCAGGAAACGGACAGGTGACTCCTACGAGCAGTACTTC.

The V call is TRBV13, the J call TRBJ1-1; a possible D gene is TRBD1 (6 bases). Looked up from germline, CDR1 is PRHDT and CDR2 is FYEKMQ (reference sequence). CDR3 length: 14 residues. The V end lost 7 bases, the J end lost 4 bases, and 16 bases lay between the germline ends. The CDR3 DNA reads TGTGCCAGCACCCCCAGGCTACAGGGCACTGAAGCTTTCTTT. Translated, it gives CASTPRLQGTEAFF.